This T cell receptor (beta chain) was sequenced during a study of patients and donors after allogeneic stem cell transplantation. The CDR3 totals 18 residues. V lost 0 bases, J lost 9 bases, and 17 bases stayed unmatched. Looked up from germline, CDR1 is DFQATT and CDR2 is SNEGSKA (reference sequence). TCRdb re-called the RT-PCR reads with MiXCR, one entry per CDR3 protein. The table shows a few hundred thousand distinct CDR3 sequences, with around 14% occurring only once. This clonotype originated in a human donor who was either an allogeneic HSCT recipient or a stem cell or donor lymphocyte infusion donor (not recorded which). It is not recorded whose cells these are; they may come from a transplant donor. The sequencing sample was made of blood, either unsorted or a sorted T cell fraction (not recorded which). V gene TRBV20-1 combines with J gene TRBJ2-1; TRBD2 matches at 10 bases. The CDR3 spells CSARDFQRGGLETAEQFF. CDR3 bases: TGCAGTGCTAGAGATTTCCAGCGGGGGGGCCTTGAGACCGCTGAGCAGTTCTTC.